This note documents a single T cell receptor beta chain sequence. This CDR3 region has 14 residues. Germline V gives CDR1 SEHNR, CDR2 FQNEAQ (reference sequence). V lost 2 bases, J lost 4 bases, and 3 bases stayed unmatched. This table comes from immunoSEQ multiplex PCR, and its TCRdb copy is limited to in-frame clones, with some not included. Here the sample spans some 70,000 clones, approximately 90% being singletons. This entry comes from a study of T cells after somatic rescue of genetic block. The chain carries TRBV7-9 and TRBJ1-1; 8 positions match TRBD1. This receptor was identified in a man aged 25 to 40. Specimen: peripheral blood mononuclear cells (PBMCs). CDR3 protein: CASSLQGAGTEAFF. As DNA, the CDR3 is TGTGCCAGCAGCTTACAGGGGGCGGGCACTGAAGCTTTCTTT.